A selection of T cell receptor beta chains follows, all from one sample in a study of blood T cell repertoires in COVID-19. The method was immunoSEQ multiplex PCR; TCRdb's version includes in-frame clones alone and lacks a portion of them. Among under 400,000 clones, nearly 90% were seen once, and the ten largest hold 6.5%. Sequenced material: peripheral blood. The receptors were sampled from a man younger than 35 with active or convalescent COVID-19. The CDR3 runs from the conserved cysteine through the conserved F or W. The order of the fields is clone size, J gene, V gene, D gene, CDR3 protein, CDR3 DNA. The D gene is left open where the match is weak. Clone size is not always given. Where it is, it says once, few, many or a class for expanded clones.

- TRBJ1-5 TRBV28 - CASSSPSGNQPQHF TGTGCCAGCAGTAGCCCTAGTGGCAATCAGCCCCAGCATTTT
- TRBJ2-1 TRBV9 TRBD2 CASSVRLAGGPGNEQFF TGTGCCAGCAGCGTAAGACTAGCGGGAGGGCCGGGGAATGAGCAGTTCTTC
once TRBJ1-1 TRBV11-2 - CASSSSTLMNTEAFF TGTGCCAGCAGCTCCTCGACACTTATGAACACTGAAGCTTTCTTT
- TRBJ2-7 TRBV11-2 TRBD2 CASSSIAGNYEQYF TGTGCCAGCAGCTCAATAGCGGGAAACTACGAGCAGTACTTC
- TRBJ2-5 TRBV6-6 TRBD2 CASKASGSLETQYF TGTGCCAGCAAAGCTAGCGGGAGTCTAGAGACCCAGTACTTC
- TRBJ2-7 TRBV21-1 - CASSKVQGGEQYF TGTGCCAGCAGCAAAGTGCAGGGGGGCGAGCAGTACTTC
- TRBJ1-2 TRBV4-1 TRBD1 CASSHYIRQGPNYGYTF TGCGCCAGCAGCCACTATATAAGACAGGGACCTAACTATGGCTACACCTTC
- TRBJ2-1 TRBV21-1 - CANPLRETGTSEPPNYNEQFF TGTGCCAATCCTCTCCGAGAAACTGGGACAAGCGAGCCCCCTAATTACAATGAGCAGTTCTTC
- TRBJ2-1 TRBV27 TRBD2 CASKRERTSGYNEQFF TGTGCCAGCAAACGGGAAAGGACTAGCGGCTACAATGAGCAGTTCTTC
once TRBJ2-5 TRBV7-9 - CASSLGQGKETQYF TGTGCCAGCAGCTTAGGGCAGGGAAAAGAGACCCAGTACTTC
- TRBJ2-1 TRBV7-9 - CASSSPNSPGLSGPFF TGTGCCAGCAGCTCCCCTAACTCACCGGGACTTAGCGGCCCGTTCTTC
- TRBJ2-3 TRBV5-1 TRBD2 CASSRLAGAADTQYF TGCGCCAGCAGCCGACTAGCGGGGGCAGCAGATACGCAGTATTTT
few TRBJ1-3 TRBV6-2/TRBV6-3 - CASSYSATSQGNTIYF TGTGCCAGCAGTTACTCGGCGACGTCACAGGGAAACACCATATATTTT
- TRBJ1-4 TRBV20-1 - CSATRDEKLFF TGCAGTGCTACGCGAGATGAAAAACTGTTTTTT
- TRBJ2-1 TRBV28 TRBD2 CASSTLAGGQQSYNEQFF TGTGCCAGTTCAACACTAGCGGGGGGGCAGCAGTCCTACAATGAGCAGTTCTTC
- TRBJ1-4 TRBV7-9 - CASSLGQQRGRNEKLFF TGTGCCAGCAGCTTGGGACAACAGAGGGGCCGTAATGAAAAACTGTTTTTT
- TRBJ2-7 TRBV7-2 - CASSFAGLDYEQYF TGTGCCAGCAGCTTCGCGGGACTCGACTACGAGCAGTACTTC
- TRBJ1-6 TRBV13 TRBD1 CASSLDRGGYSPLHF TGTGCCAGCAGCTTAGACAGGGGCGGGTATTCACCCCTCCACTTT
- TRBJ1-2 TRBV21-1 - CASSPDSYGYTF TGTGCCAGCTCACCGGACAGCTATGGCTACACCTTC
- TRBJ2-1 TRBV27 TRBD2 CASSLFFRLAVGFEQFF TGTGCCAGCAGTTTATTTTTTAGGCTAGCGGTGGGTTTTGAGCAGTTCTTC
- TRBJ1-1 TRBV28 - CASSFSQGLTEAFF TGTGCCAGCAGTTTTTCCCAGGGACTGACTGAAGCTTTCTTT
- TRBJ2-2 TRBV11-3 - CASSRGQNTGELFF TGTGCCAGCAGCCGGGGACAAAACACCGGGGAGCTGTTTTTT
- TRBJ2-5 TRBV9 - CASSVVGQIGETQYF TGTGCCAGCAGCGTAGTGGGGCAAATCGGGGAGACCCAGTACTTC
- TRBJ2-2 TRBV7-3 - CASRQASETGELFF TGTGCCAGCAGGCAGGCTAGCGAGACCGGGGAGCTGTTTTTT
- TRBJ2-1 TRBV7-2 TRBD2 CASSLALAAYNEQFF TGTGCCAGCAGCTTAGCTCTAGCGGCTTACAATGAGCAGTTCTTC
- TRBJ1-5 TRBV28 - CASSFGTWELNQPQHF TGTGCCAGCAGTTTCGGTACTTGGGAGTTAAATCAGCCCCAGCATTTT
- TRBJ2-7 TRBV19 TRBD2 CASSQGLASEQYF TGTGCCAGTAGTCAGGGACTAGCTAGTGAGCAGTACTTC
few TRBJ2-1 TRBV19 TRBD2 CASSTLTSGLNEQFF TGTGCCAGTAGTACTTTGACTAGCGGTCTTAATGAGCAGTTCTTC
- TRBJ2-3 TRBV6-4 - CASSDNKVAPSTDTQYF TGTGCCAGCAGTGACAACAAGGTAGCGCCTAGCACAGATACGCAGTATTTT
- TRBJ2-4 TRBV19 TRBD1 CASSDRVGNIQYF TGTGCCAGTAGTGACAGGGTAGGAAACATTCAGTACTTC
- TRBJ2-3 TRBV4-2 TRBD2 CASSQAGTSGGTDTQYF TGTGCCAGCAGCCAAGCCGGGACTAGCGGGGGCACAGATACGCAGTATTTT
few TRBJ1-2 TRBV5-8 - CASSLQGFYGYTF TGTGCCAGCAGCCTACAGGGATTCTATGGCTACACCTTC
- TRBJ1-1 TRBV6-5 TRBD1 CASSYKGQGAEAFF TGTGCCAGCAGTTACAAGGGACAGGGGGCTGAAGCTTTCTTT
- TRBJ1-2 TRBV15 TRBD1 CATSSLGKTGRYGYTF TGTGCCACCAGCAGCTTAGGAAAGACAGGGCGCTATGGCTACACCTTC
- TRBJ2-2 TRBV18 - CASSPPSGLNTGELFF TGTGCCAGCTCACCACCTAGCGGTTTGAACACCGGGGAGCTGTTTTTT
- TRBJ2-7 TRBV11-2 - CASSLQYSSYEQYF TGTGCCAGCAGCTTACAGTACAGCTCCTACGAGCAGTACTTC
- TRBJ1-5 TRBV16 - CASSHLSTGGRSNQPQHF TGTGCCAGCAGCCATCTCTCTACGGGAGGTAGGAGCAATCAGCCCCAGCATTTT
- TRBJ2-6 TRBV24-1 - CATSEPEDSGANVLTF TGTGCCACCAGTGAGCCAGAGGACTCTGGGGCCAACGTCCTGACTTTC
- TRBJ1-3 TRBV11-2 - CASSFPSGNTIYF TGTGCCAGCAGCTTCCCATCTGGAAACACCATATATTTT
- TRBJ2-7 TRBV5-4 - CASSLAMVSGYEQYF TGTGCCAGCAGCTTGGCCATGGTTAGCGGCTACGAGCAGTACTTC